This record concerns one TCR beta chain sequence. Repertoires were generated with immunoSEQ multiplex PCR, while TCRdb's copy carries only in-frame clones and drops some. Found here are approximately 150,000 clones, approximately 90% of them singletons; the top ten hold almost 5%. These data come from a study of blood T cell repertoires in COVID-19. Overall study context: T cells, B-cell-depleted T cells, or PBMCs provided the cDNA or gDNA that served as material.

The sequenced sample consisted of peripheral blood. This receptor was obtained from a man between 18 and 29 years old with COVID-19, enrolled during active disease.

The CDR3 coding sequence is TGTGCCAGCAGTGGTCACGGGGGGTATGGCTACACCTTC. Amino acids: CASSGHGGYGYTF. The chain carries TRBV12-3 or TRBV12-4 and TRBJ1-2; TRBD1 might be the D (5 bases). The germline V and J ends were trimmed by 5 bases and 5 bases, with 12 bases remaining between them. CDR3 length: 13 residues.